The 24 T cell receptor beta chains reported below all come from one sample, sequenced in a study of cytomegalovirus exposure and HLA in healthy donors. The PCR made use of 60 Vbeta and 13 Jbeta primers. TCRdb keeps only in-frame clones here, not all; method: immunoSEQ multiplex PCR. The top ten hold around 2.8% of the sample, which has some 90,000 clones, 76% seen once. The sequenced sample consisted of PBMCs. All receptors derive from a man aged 35-49 years in good health and CMV-seronegative.

The chain joins TRBV15 to TRBJ2-7; weak D call: TRBD1 (6 bases). V gave up 0 bases and J gave up 2 bases, with 11 bases separating them. CDR3 length: 15 amino acids. Per the germline V gene, CDR1 is LNHNV and CDR2 is YYDKDF (reference sequence). The CDR3 loop reads CATSREARGTYEQYF. The CDR3 DNA is TGTGCCACCAGCAGAGAGGCCAGGGGAACCTACGAGCAGTACTTC.

The chain employs TRBV19 and TRBJ2-1, with 7 bases lining up with TRBD1. Germline lookup yields CDR1 LNHDA and CDR2 SQIVND (reference sequence). The CDR3 totals 11 residues. V shed 4 bases, J shed 15 bases, and the junction held 6 bases outside the gene matches. DNA for the CDR3: TGTGCCAGTAGTAGGGAGACAGGGTTGTTCTTC. Its translation is CASSRETGLFF.

J is TRBJ1-5 and V is TRBV7-9; D possibly corresponds to TRBD1 (5 bases). This CDR3 comprises 15 residues. Germline V lookup: CDR1 SEHNR, CDR2 FQNEAQ (reference sequence). Trimming pared 3 bases from V and 1 base from J, leaving 10 bases between. In nucleotides, the CDR3 is TGTGCCAGCAGCTTGGGAGGGGCGAGCAATCAGCCCCAGCATTTT. Encoded protein: CASSLGGASNQPQHF.

This rearrangement joins TRBV4-3 to TRBJ2-5; D possibly corresponds to TRBD2 (5 bases). The J call may be wrong; the DNA end is better matched by TRBJ2-7. Per germline, CDR1 LGHNA and CDR2 YSLEER. CDR3 length: 15 amino acids. CDR3 coding DNA: TGCGCCAGCAGCCAAGTGAGGGCTTACTCCTACGAGCAGTACTTC. This encodes CASSQVRAYSYEQYF.

V is TRBV18 and J is TRBJ1-2, with 8 bases aligning to TRBD1. The V segment lost 2 bases and the J segment 7 bases; nucleotides outside the gene matches: 6. This CDR3 comprises 14 residues. The germline gives CDR1 KGHSH, CDR2 LQKENI. CDR3 in amino acids: CASSPVTGEAGYTF. DNA of the CDR3: TGTGCCAGCTCACCAGTGACAGGGGAGGCTGGCTACACCTTC.

The chain carries TRBV7-2 and TRBJ1-5; a weak D match, TRBD1 (5 bases). Germline assignment: CDR1 SGHTA and CDR2 FQGNSA. Trimming stripped 3 bases from V and 0 bases from J, with 9 bases between. The CDR3 spans 15 residues. The CDR3 coding sequence is TGTGCCAGCAGCTTTGACAGTAATAGCAATCAGCCCCAGCATTTT. It translates to CASSFDSNSNQPQHF.

The chain carries TRBV4-2 and TRBJ1-6; TRBD1 matches 7 bases. This CDR3 region has 15 residues. Trimming removed 1 base from V and 6 bases from J; junction bases left unmatched: 3. Germline loops: CDR1 LGHNA, CDR2 YNFKEQ. Here the CDR3 DNA reads TGTGCCAGCAGCCAAGCGGGGACAGCTAATTCACCCCTCCACTTT. Amino acid sequence: CASSQAGTANSPLHF.

This chain links TRBV7-8 with TRBJ2-7; weak D call: TRBD1 (5 bases). CDR1 is SGHVS, CDR2 FQNEAQ, per germline. V shed 4 bases and J shed 0 bases, with 10 bases lying between them. This CDR3 is 14 amino acids long. The CDR3 nucleotides are TGTGCCAGCAGCTGGGGCCAGAGCTCCTACGAGCAGTACTTC. This sequence encodes CASSWGQSSYEQYF.

This sequence joins TRBV4-2 and TRBJ2-1; D is possibly TRBD1 (6 bases). V was pared by 3 bases and J by 1 base, with 13 bases between. The CDR3 spans 16 residues. CDR1 and CDR2 from the germline V gene are LGHNA and YNFKEQ. The CDR3 protein is CASSHLQGRSYNEQFF. The CDR3, as DNA: TGTGCCAGCAGCCACCTACAGGGTCGATCCTACAATGAGCAGTTCTTC.

V and J are TRBV7-8 and TRBJ1-3, with TRBD1 as a possible D gene (5 bases). Germline CDR1 SGHVS, CDR2 FQNEAQ. Trimming left V 2 bases short and J 2 bases short, with 10 bases between. The CDR3 extends over 15 amino acids. Here the CDR3 reads CASSLRAGPGNTIYF. CDR3 nucleotides: TGTGCCAGCAGCTTACGGGCAGGGCCTGGAAACACCATATATTTT.

The V call is TRBV18, the J call TRBJ2-1; 14 bases fit TRBD2. The germline gives CDR1 KGHSH, CDR2 LQKENI. Losses at the gene ends were 4 bases for V and 1 base for J; bases not matched to a gene: 6. The CDR3 covers 18 residues. CDR3 coding DNA: TGTGCCAGCTCACTCAGGACTAGCGGGGGGACTTCCTACAATGAGCAGTTCTTC. It yields the protein CASSLRTSGGTSYNEQFF.

The chain's CDR3 is CASSEYAGDYGYTF. In nucleotides, the CDR3 is TGTGCCAGCAGTGAATACGCCGGGGACTATGGCTACACCTTC. The chain employs TRBV6-1 and TRBJ1-2; D remains unclear. Trimming shortened V by 2 bases and J by 3 bases, and 10 bases separated the two germline ends. The germline V gene has CDR1 MNHNS and CDR2 SASEGT. The CDR3 spans 14 residues.

This clone was seen a single time. The rearrangement links TRBV6-6 to TRBJ2-3; D unclear. This CDR3 is built from 12 residues. Germline CDR1 and CDR2: MNHNY and SVGAGI (reference sequence). Trimming cost V 5 bases and J 1 base, with 4 bases left between them. CDR3 nucleotide sequence: TGTGCCAGCAGTGGCCGCACAGATACGCAGTATTTT. Residues: CASSGRTDTQYF.

There are a few counts of this clone. J is TRBJ2-5 and V is TRBV7-2, with TRBD1 matching over 11 bases. This CDR3 is 15 amino acids long. V was clipped by 5 bases and J by 4 bases; unmatched bases: 6. CDR1 is SGHTA and CDR2 is FQGNSA in the germline V gene. The CDR3, as DNA: TGTGCCAGCAGCGCGGACAGGGGGCGCGCAGAGACCCAGTACTTC. As protein: CASSADRGRAETQYF.

The chain uses TRBV4-3 and TRBJ2-7, with 7 positions matching TRBD2. The germline V gene encodes CDR1 LGHNA and CDR2 YSLEER. This CDR3 has 15 residues. After removal of 1 base from V and 4 bases from J, the junction contained 7 bases not matched to a gene. The CDR3 sequence: CASSQVGEGEYEQYF. Here the CDR3 DNA reads TGCGCCAGCAGCCAAGTAGGGGAGGGTGAATACGAGCAGTACTTC.

CDR3 region: CASSLNRAGELFF. The CDR3 bases are TGTGCCAGCAGCTTAAATCGGGCCGGGGAGCTGTTTTTT. V usage is TRBV7-2 and J usage is TRBJ2-2; D uncertain. V lost 2 bases to trimming and J lost 6 bases, with 7 bases between them. Germline lookup yields CDR1 SGHTA and CDR2 FQGNSA. The CDR3 spans 13 residues.

The rearrangement uses TRBV6-6 and TRBJ2-3; TRBD1 agrees at 8 bases. CDR3 length: 15 residues. From germline, CDR1 is MNHNY and CDR2 SVGAGI (reference sequence). Losses at the gene ends were 5 bases for V and 2 bases for J; bases not matched to a gene: 6. CDR3 nucleotides: TGTGCCAGCAGTCGGACAGGGACCCTCACAGATACGCAGTATTTT. This codes for CASSRTGTLTDTQYF.

This clone was seen a few times. The chain joins TRBV6-1 to TRBJ1-1; D not certain. CDR1 and CDR2 (germline): MNHNS, SASEGT. V was cut by 3 bases and J by 1 base, with 3 bases left in between. This CDR3 comprises 12 residues. This chain's CDR3 is CASSDRNTEAFF. The CDR3 DNA reads TGTGCCAGCAGTGACAGGAACACTGAAGCTTTCTTT.

This chain joins TRBV2 and TRBJ2-3, with no clear D. The V end was cut by 11 bases, the J end by 0 bases, with 12 bases between. The V gene's germline CDR1 is SNHLY and CDR2 FYNNEI. This CDR3 has 13 residues. In DNA form, the CDR3 reads TGTGCCGCAGGAACAGCTAGCACAGATACGCAGTATTTT. Its translation is CAAGTASTDTQYF.

This sequence joins TRBV7-8 and TRBJ2-7; D call uncertain. Germline V gene data show CDR1 as SGHVS and CDR2 as FQNEAQ. CDR3 length: 15 amino acids. The V and J ends lost 7 bases and 2 bases respectively, with 18 bases between them. CDR3 sequence reads: CASNLTRRRPYEQYF. The CDR3 DNA reads TGTGCCAGCAACTTGACCCGCCGCAGGCCCTACGAGCAGTACTTC.

This sequence joins TRBV18 and TRBJ1-6; no firm D call. Germline V lookup: CDR1 KGHSH, CDR2 LQKENI. V was pared by 1 base and J by 7 bases, with 11 bases between. CDR3 length: 15 amino acids. CDR3 sequence (DNA): TGTGCCAGCTCACCACGCGAAAACTCAAATTCACCCCTCCACTTT. Residues: CASSPRENSNSPLHF.

The rearrangement uses TRBV7-9 and TRBJ1-2; 10 bases map to TRBD1. Unmatched junction bases numbered 7, after V lost 4 bases and J lost 5 bases. This CDR3 comprises 15 residues. Germline loops: CDR1 SEHNR, CDR2 FQNEAQ (reference sequence). The CDR3 protein is CASSSRQGAGYGYTF. CDR3 DNA: TGTGCCAGCAGCTCTCGACAGGGGGCGGGATATGGCTACACCTTC.

The genes are TRBV4-1 and TRBJ2-5; 11 nucleotides match TRBD2. V shed 0 bases and J 3 bases; nucleotides not matched to a gene: 3. CDR3 size: 16 residues. CDR1 and CDR2 from the germline V gene are MGHRA and YSYEKL. CDR3 in DNA: TGCGCCAGCAGCCAAGATAGCGGGGGGGTAGAAGAGACCCAGTACTTC. This sequence encodes CASSQDSGGVEETQYF.

Only a few counts were recorded for this clone. The chain employs TRBV10-3 and TRBJ2-5, with D possibly TRBD2 on 6 matching bases. V lost 0 bases and J lost 1, with 9 bases in between. CDR3 size: 15 residues. Germline values: CDR1 ENHRY, CDR2 SYGVKD. The CDR3 DNA is TGTGCCATCAGTGAGTCTGGGGGGACCCAAGAGACCCAGTACTTC. Translating gives CAISESGGTQETQYF.